A selection of T cell receptor beta chains follows, all from one sample in a study of T cell clones after liver transplantation. Here immunoSEQ multiplex PCR was the method, and the copy in TCRdb shows in-frame clones only, minus some. The data contain approximately 100,000 clones, approximately 79% of them singletons. The specimen was CD4+ T cells from blood, collected 45 to 50 months after liver transplant. These receptors were taken from a human patient who received a liver transplant. The graft donor may be the source of some T cells. The CDR3 runs from the conserved cysteine through the conserved F or W. The D gene is left open where the match is weak. The size of a clone is reported for some rows only, either as once, few or many, or as a class for expanded clones.

j_gene: TRBJ2-2
v_gene: TRBV7-3
abundance: -
d_gene: TRBD1
len: 15
CDR3nt: TGTGCCAGCAGCTTCGCTACAGGGGGATTTGGAGAGCTGTTTTTT
CDR3aa: CASSFATGGFGELFF

j_gene: TRBJ2-2
v_gene: TRBV10-3
abundance: -
d_gene: -
len: 11
CDR3nt: TGTGCCATCAGTCGGACCGGGGAGCTGTTTTTT
CDR3aa: CAISRTGELFF

j_gene: TRBJ2-4
v_gene: TRBV30
abundance: -
d_gene: -
len: 13
CDR3nt: TGTGCCTGGAGTATAGGCGGCAAAAACATTCAGTACTTC
CDR3aa: CAWSIGGKNIQYF

j_gene: TRBJ2-3
v_gene: TRBV2
abundance: -
d_gene: -
len: 13
CDR3nt: TGTGCCAGCAGTTCGGCCGACACAGATACGCAGTATTTT
CDR3aa: CASSSADTDTQYF

j_gene: TRBJ1-4
v_gene: TRBV5-1
abundance: once
d_gene: -
len: 17
CDR3nt: TGCGCCAGCAGCTCGGGGGCGGGAGTTGCAACTAATGAAAAACTGTTTTTT
CDR3aa: CASSSGAGVATNEKLFF

j_gene: TRBJ2-3
v_gene: TRBV18
abundance: -
d_gene: TRBD2
len: 17
CDR3nt: TGTGCCAGCTCACCTCCGGGACTAGCGGGGGGAACAGATACGCAGTATTTT
CDR3aa: CASSPPGLAGGTDTQYF

j_gene: TRBJ1-2
v_gene: TRBV25-1
abundance: few
d_gene: -
len: 13
CDR3nt: TGTGCCAGCAGCGATCAGGACATCTATGGCTACACCTTC
CDR3aa: CASSDQDIYGYTF

j_gene: TRBJ2-7
v_gene: TRBV6-1
abundance: -
d_gene: -
len: 11
CDR3nt: TGTGCCAGCAGGGTGGACACTCGGGAGTACTTC
CDR3aa: CASRVDTREYF

j_gene: TRBJ2-7
v_gene: TRBV15
abundance: -
d_gene: -
len: 15
CDR3nt: TGTGCCACCAGCAGGCACCAAACAGGAGCCTACGAGCAGTACTTC
CDR3aa: CATSRHQTGAYEQYF

j_gene: TRBJ1-1
v_gene: TRBV12-5
abundance: once
d_gene: -
len: 13
CDR3nt: TGTGCTAGTGGTCTCCCCGGAGGGATGGGGGCTTTCTTT
CDR3aa: CASGLPGGMGAFF

j_gene: TRBJ2-7
v_gene: TRBV7-3
abundance: -
d_gene: TRBD1
len: 14
CDR3nt: TGTGCCAGCAGCCCCGGGACAGGTTCCTACGAGCAGTACTTC
CDR3aa: CASSPGTGSYEQYF

j_gene: TRBJ2-3
v_gene: TRBV5-1
abundance: -
d_gene: -
len: 14
CDR3nt: TGCGCCAGCAGCTTGGCCAGGAGTGAAGATACGCAGTATTTT
CDR3aa: CASSLARSEDTQYF

j_gene: TRBJ1-3
v_gene: TRBV7-9
abundance: -
d_gene: -
len: 15
CDR3nt: TGTGCCAGCAGCTTAGAAGCGGGACCTGGAAACACCATATATTTT
CDR3aa: CASSLEAGPGNTIYF

j_gene: TRBJ1-2
v_gene: TRBV5-4
abundance: -
d_gene: -
len: 14
CDR3nt: TGTGCCGGCAGCTTGGGGGCAGGGCAAAACGGCTACACCTTC
CDR3aa: CAGSLGAGQNGYTF

j_gene: TRBJ1-1
v_gene: TRBV28
abundance: once
d_gene: -
len: 16
CDR3nt: TGTGCCAGCAGTGCCCGAGTAGGGGGTGGGAACACTGAAGCTTTCTTT
CDR3aa: CASSARVGGGNTEAFF

j_gene: TRBJ2-5
v_gene: TRBV5-8
abundance: -
d_gene: TRBD1
len: 14
CDR3nt: TGTGCCAGCAGTCCGAGGGACAGGGGAGAGACCCAGTACTTC
CDR3aa: CASSPRDRGETQYF

j_gene: TRBJ1-5
v_gene: TRBV6-5
abundance: once
d_gene: -
len: 14
CDR3nt: TGTGCCGGCAGGAACGGGGGGGGCAATCAGCCCCAGCATTTT
CDR3aa: CAGRNGGGNQPQHF

j_gene: TRBJ2-2
v_gene: TRBV28
abundance: -
d_gene: TRBD2
len: 14
CDR3nt: TGTGCCAGCAAGCGGCGGGAGGTCACCGGGGAGCTGTTTTTT
CDR3aa: CASKRREVTGELFF

j_gene: TRBJ1-1
v_gene: TRBV5-6
abundance: -
d_gene: -
len: 11
CDR3nt: TGTGCCAGCAGCTTGGATGGTGAAGCTTTCTTT
CDR3aa: CASSLDGEAFF

j_gene: TRBJ2-6
v_gene: TRBV27
abundance: -
d_gene: TRBD2
len: 21
CDR3nt: TGTGCCAGCAGTTACCTAGGGACGGTGGCGGGAGACATCTCTGGGGCCAACGTCCTGACTTTC
CDR3aa: CASSYLGTVAGDISGANVLTF

j_gene: TRBJ2-5
v_gene: TRBV7-9
abundance: -
d_gene: -
len: 15
CDR3nt: TGTGCCAGCACCCTAGCGGGACAGGGACAAGAGACCCAGTACTTC
CDR3aa: CASTLAGQGQETQYF

j_gene: TRBJ2-1
v_gene: TRBV27
abundance: -
d_gene: -
len: 15
CDR3nt: TGTGCCAGCTCCCTCGGGGGCAGCAGGGGCGATGAGCAGTTCTTC
CDR3aa: CASSLGGSRGDEQFF